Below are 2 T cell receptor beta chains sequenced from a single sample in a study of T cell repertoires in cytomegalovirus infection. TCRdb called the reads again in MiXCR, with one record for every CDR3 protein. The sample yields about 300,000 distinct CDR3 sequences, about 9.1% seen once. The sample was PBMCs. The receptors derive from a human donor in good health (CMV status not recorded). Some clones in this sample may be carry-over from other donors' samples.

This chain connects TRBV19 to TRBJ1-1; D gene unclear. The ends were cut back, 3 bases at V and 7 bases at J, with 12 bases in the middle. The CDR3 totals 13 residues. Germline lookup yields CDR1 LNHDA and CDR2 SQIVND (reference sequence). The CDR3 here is CASSMGVGIEAFF. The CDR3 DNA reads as TGTGCCAGTAGTATGGGCGTGGGAATTGAAGCTTTCTTT. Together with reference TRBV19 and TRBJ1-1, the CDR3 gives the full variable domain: DGGITQSPKYLFRKEGQNVTLSCEQNLNHDAMYWYRQDPGQGLRLIYYSQIVNDFQKGDIAEGYSVSREKKESFPLTVTSAQKNPTAFYLCASSMGVGIEAFFGQGTRLTVV.

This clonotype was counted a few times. CDR3 in amino acids: CASSPTAGINRGNQPQHF. Here the CDR3 DNA reads TGTGCCAGCTCACCCACGGCCGGGATCAATAGAGGCAATCAGCCCCAGCATTTT. The chain is built from TRBV18 and TRBJ1-5; D is uncertain. Between the trimmed V and J ends, which lost 3 bases and 2 bases, there was a span of 20 bases. The CDR3 spans 18 residues. The germline gives CDR1 KGHSH, CDR2 LQKENI. The variable domain in full, with the rest retrieved from reference TRBV18 and TRBJ1-5, is NAGVMQNPRHLVRRRGQEARLRCSPMKGHSHVYWYRQLPEEGLKFMVYLQKENIIDESGMPKERFSAEFPKEGPSILRIQQVVRGDSAAYFCASSPTAGINRGNQPQHFGDGTRLSIL.